This record concerns one T cell receptor (beta chain) sequence. This clonotype was seen only once. This receptor's antigen is unknown. No qualities accompany the bases; no much larger clone lies one base away. One read represents weak support. The data were obtained in a study of patients and donors after allogeneic stem cell transplantation (TCRdb year 2020). Receptors were amplified or captured by RT-PCR. Sequencing used a NextSeq 550. TCRdb applied fastp at Q25 and MiXCR to the public reads, then kept only in-frame beta chains. Each record represents a unique CDR3 protein, reported with the most common genes and DNA among its rows. Counted in this sample were about 74,000 distinct CDR3 sequences; about 25% of them appeared once. Clones ranked in the top ten supply around 27% of the sample. Trimming takes 4 bases off V and 0 bases off J; junction bases not matched to a gene: 8. Its CDR3 holds 16 amino acids, cysteine through phenylalanine. The CDR3 DNA has 48 bases and is translated from base 1. The germline V gene provides CDR1 SGHDN and CDR2 FVKESK.

The specimen was blood, either unsorted or a sorted T cell fraction (not recorded which). This chain is built from TRBV14 and TRBJ1-2; 7 of the junction bases match TRBD1. The source is a human donor who was either an allogeneic HSCT recipient or a stem cell or donor lymphocyte infusion donor (not recorded which). It is not recorded whose cells these are; they may come from a transplant donor. The DNA sequence is as follows: TGTGCCAGCAGCCGAGGGACGGGACAGACTAACTATGGCTACACCTTC. Translated, this is CASSRGTGQTNYGYTF.